The rows below give T cell receptor beta chains drawn from one sample of a study of cytomegalovirus exposure and HLA in healthy donors. Profiled with immunoSEQ multiplex PCR; TCRdb holds only in-frame clones, not every one. The top ten hold less than 3% of the sample, which has 100,000 to 150,000 clones, about two thirds seen once. Sample: PBMCs. These receptors were taken from a middle-aged woman in good health and CMV-seronegative. CDR3s include the opening cysteine and the closing phenylalanine or tryptophan. The order of the fields is V gene, J gene, D gene, clone size, CDR3 protein, CDR3 DNA. A D gene is named only where the DNA matches it firmly. Only some rows state a clone size, as once, few, many or a class for expanded clones.

TRBV5-1	TRBJ1-2	TRBD1	-	CASSFYGQDGYTF	TGCGCCAGCAGCTTTTACGGACAGGATGGCTACACCTTC
TRBV29-1	TRBJ1-2	TRBD1	-	CSVEGWTGTEINYGYTF	TGCAGCGTTGAAGGTTGGACAGGGACTGAGATTAACTATGGCTACACCTTC
TRBV18	TRBJ2-7	TRBD2	few	CASSLGLAVSSYEQYF	TGTGCCAGCTCACTGGGACTAGCGGTTAGCTCCTACGAGCAGTACTTC
TRBV11-3	TRBJ2-3	TRBD1	-	CASSPGDRSTDTQYF	TGTGCCAGCAGTCCCGGGGACAGAAGCACAGATACGCAGTATTTT
TRBV19	TRBJ1-2	-	-	CASTSERLLSYGYTF	TGTGCCAGTACCTCCGAGCGTCTACTCTCCTATGGCTACACCTTC
TRBV7-2	TRBJ1-3	-	-	CASSLQGFTIYF	TGTGCCAGCAGCTTACAGGGGTTCACCATATATTTT
TRBV19	TRBJ1-2	-	-	CASSYLSPSGYTF	TGTGCCAGTAGTTACCTTTCTCCTAGCGGCTACACCTTC
TRBV4-3	TRBJ2-4	-	few	CASSQGWGGGSIQYF	TGCGCCAGCAGCCAAGGGTGGGGCGGTGGAAGCATTCAGTACTTC
TRBV7-9	TRBJ2-1	-	few	CASSLLGGHSYNEQFF	TGTGCCAGCAGCTTACTGGGGGGTCACTCCTACAATGAGCAGTTCTTC
TRBV7-2	TRBJ1-5	TRBD1	once	CASSLEQGGQPQHF	TGTGCCAGCAGCTTGGAACAGGGGGGACAGCCCCAGCATTTT
TRBV7-7	TRBJ2-5	-	-	CASSPRQPQETQYF	TGTGCCAGCAGCCCCCGACAGCCCCAAGAGACCCAGTACTTC
TRBV19	TRBJ1-1	TRBD1	-	CASSTGQGAEAFF	TGTGCCAGTAGTACGGGACAGGGGGCTGAAGCTTTCTTT
TRBV23-1	TRBJ1-5	TRBD1	-	CASPGQGYNQPQHF	TGCGCCAGCCCGGGACAGGGTTATAATCAGCCCCAGCATTTT
TRBV4-2	TRBJ1-1	-	-	CASSQAGQGFF	TGTGCCAGCAGCCAAGCCGGGCAGGGCTTCTTT
TRBV19	TRBJ1-1	-	-	CASSIVTPSFMNTEAFF	TGTGCCAGTAGTATCGTGACTCCCTCGTTCATGAACACTGAAGCTTTCTTT
TRBV7-2	TRBJ1-1	-	few	CASSLGRGQFTEAFF	TGTGCCAGCAGCTTAGGAAGGGGTCAATTCACTGAAGCTTTCTTT
TRBV28	TRBJ2-3	TRBD1	-	CASSLFGGGGLQGAPDTQYF	TGTGCCAGCAGTTTATTCGGCGGCGGCGGCTTACAGGGGGCCCCAGATACGCAGTATTTT
TRBV6-5	TRBJ2-5	-	-	CASGDRDWYQETQYF	TGTGCCAGCGGGGACCGGGACTGGTACCAAGAGACCCAGTACTTC